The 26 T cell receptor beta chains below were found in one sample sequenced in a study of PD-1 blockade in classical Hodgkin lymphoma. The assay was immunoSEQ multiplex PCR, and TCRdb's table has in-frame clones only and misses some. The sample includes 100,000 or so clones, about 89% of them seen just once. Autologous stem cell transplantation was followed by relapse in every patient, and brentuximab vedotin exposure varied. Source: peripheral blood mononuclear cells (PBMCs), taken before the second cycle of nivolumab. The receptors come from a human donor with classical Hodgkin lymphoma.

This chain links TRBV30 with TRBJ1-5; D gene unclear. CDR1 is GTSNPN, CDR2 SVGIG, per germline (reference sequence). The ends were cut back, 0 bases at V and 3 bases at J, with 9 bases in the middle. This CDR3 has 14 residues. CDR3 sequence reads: CAWSVLTHNQPQHF. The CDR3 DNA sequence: TGTGCCTGGAGTGTACTGACCCACAATCAGCCCCAGCATTTT.

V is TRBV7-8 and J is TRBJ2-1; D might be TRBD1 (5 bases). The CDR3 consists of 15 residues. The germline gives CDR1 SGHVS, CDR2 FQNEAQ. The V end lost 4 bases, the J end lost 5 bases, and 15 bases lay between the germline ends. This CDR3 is CASSSQAGWNNEQFF. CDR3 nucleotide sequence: TGTGCCAGCAGCTCACAGGCAGGGTGGAACAATGAGCAGTTCTTC.

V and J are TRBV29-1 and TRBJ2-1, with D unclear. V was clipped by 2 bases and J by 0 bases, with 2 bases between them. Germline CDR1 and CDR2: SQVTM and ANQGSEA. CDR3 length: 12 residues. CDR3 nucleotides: TGCAGCGTTGAAAGCTCCTACAATGAGCAGTTCTTC. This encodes CSVESSYNEQFF.

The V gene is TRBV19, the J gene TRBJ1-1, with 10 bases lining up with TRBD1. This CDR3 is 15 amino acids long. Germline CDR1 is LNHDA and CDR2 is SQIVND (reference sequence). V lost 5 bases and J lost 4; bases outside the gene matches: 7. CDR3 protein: CASSPGTGAPTEAFF. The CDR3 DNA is TGTGCCAGTAGTCCCGGGACAGGGGCGCCCACTGAAGCTTTCTTT. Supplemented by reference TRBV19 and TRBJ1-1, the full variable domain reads DGGITQSPKYLFRKEGQNVTLSCEQNLNHDAMYWYRQDPGQGLRLIYYSQIVNDFQKGDIAEGYSVSREKKESFPLTVTSAQKNPTAFYLCASSPGTGAPTEAFFGQGTRLTVV.

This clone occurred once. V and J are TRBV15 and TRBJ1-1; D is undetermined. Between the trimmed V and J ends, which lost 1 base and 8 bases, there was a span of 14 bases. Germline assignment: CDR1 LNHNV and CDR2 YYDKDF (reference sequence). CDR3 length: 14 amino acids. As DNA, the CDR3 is TGTGCCACCAGCAGAGGGTTTTCCCCGACAGAAGCTTTCTTT. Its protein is CATSRGFSPTEAFF.

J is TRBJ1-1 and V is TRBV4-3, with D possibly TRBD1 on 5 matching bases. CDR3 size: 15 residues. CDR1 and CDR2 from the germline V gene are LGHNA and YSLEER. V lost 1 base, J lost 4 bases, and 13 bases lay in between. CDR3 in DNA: TGCGCCAGCAGCCAAGTGATTCAGGGCTTCACTGAAGCTTTCTTT. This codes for CASSQVIQGFTEAFF.

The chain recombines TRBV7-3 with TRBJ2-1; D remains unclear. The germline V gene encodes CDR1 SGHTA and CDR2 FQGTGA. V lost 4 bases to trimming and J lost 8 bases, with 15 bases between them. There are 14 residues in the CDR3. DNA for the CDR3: TGTGCCAGCAGCTCAGGAAGGTTCCCGGATGAGCAGTTCTTC. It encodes CASSSGRFPDEQFF.

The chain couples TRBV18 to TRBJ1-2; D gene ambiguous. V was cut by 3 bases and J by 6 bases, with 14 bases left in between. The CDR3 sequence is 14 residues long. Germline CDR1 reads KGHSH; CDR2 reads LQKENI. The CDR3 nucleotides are TGTGCCAGCTCACCCCGTGAAGAGGGTCATGGCTACACCTTC. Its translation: CASSPREEGHGYTF.

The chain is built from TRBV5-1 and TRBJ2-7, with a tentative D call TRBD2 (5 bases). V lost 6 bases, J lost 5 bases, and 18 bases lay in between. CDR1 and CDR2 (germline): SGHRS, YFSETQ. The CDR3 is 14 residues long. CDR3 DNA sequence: TGCGCCAGCAAGACGGGATCGGGAAGCGACGAGCAGTACTTC. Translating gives CASKTGSGSDEQYF. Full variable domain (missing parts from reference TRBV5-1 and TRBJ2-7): KAGVTQTPRYLIKTRGQQVTLSCSPISGHRSVSWYQQTPGQGLQFLFEYFSETQRNKGNFPGRFSGRQFSNSRSEMNVSTLELGDSALYLCASKTGSGSDEQYFGPGTRLTVT.

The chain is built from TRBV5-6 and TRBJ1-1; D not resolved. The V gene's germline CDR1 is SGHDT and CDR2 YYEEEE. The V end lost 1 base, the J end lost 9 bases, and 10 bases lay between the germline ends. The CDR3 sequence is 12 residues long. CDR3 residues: CASSLQRQKAFF. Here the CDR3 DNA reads TGTGCCAGCAGCTTGCAGCGGCAGAAAGCTTTCTTT.

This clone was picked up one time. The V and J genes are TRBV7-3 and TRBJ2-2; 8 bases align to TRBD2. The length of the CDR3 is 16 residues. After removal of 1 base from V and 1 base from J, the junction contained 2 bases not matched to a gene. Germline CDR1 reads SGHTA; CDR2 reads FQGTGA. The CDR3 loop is CASSLRAGVNTGELFF. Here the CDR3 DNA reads TGTGCCAGCAGCTTAAGAGCGGGGGTGAACACCGGGGAGCTGTTTTTT. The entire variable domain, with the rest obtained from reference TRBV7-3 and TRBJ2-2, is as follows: GAGVSQTPSNKVTEKGKYVELRCDPISGHTALYWYRQSLGQGPEFLIYFQGTGAADDSGLPNDRFFAVRPEGSVSTLKIQRTERGDSAVYLCASSLRAGVNTGELFFGEGSRLTVL.

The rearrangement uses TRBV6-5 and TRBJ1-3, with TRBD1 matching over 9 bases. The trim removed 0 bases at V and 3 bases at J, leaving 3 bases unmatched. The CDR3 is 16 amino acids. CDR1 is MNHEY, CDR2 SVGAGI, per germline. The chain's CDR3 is CASSYSGTGNGNTIYF. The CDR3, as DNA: TGTGCCAGCAGTTACTCAGGGACAGGGAATGGAAACACCATATATTTT.

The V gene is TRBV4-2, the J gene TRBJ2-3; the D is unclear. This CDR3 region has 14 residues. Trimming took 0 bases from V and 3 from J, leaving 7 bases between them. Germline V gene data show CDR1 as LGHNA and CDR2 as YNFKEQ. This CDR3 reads CASSQELGTDTQYF. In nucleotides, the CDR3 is TGTGCCAGCAGCCAAGAACTGGGGACAGATACGCAGTATTTT.

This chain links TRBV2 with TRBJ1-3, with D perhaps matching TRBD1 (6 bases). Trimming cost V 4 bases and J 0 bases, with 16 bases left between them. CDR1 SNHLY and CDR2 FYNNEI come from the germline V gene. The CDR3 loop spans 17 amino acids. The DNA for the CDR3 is TGTGCCAGCAGTGCGAGGGACACCGCGAGCTCTGGAAACACCATATATTTT. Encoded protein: CASSARDTASSGNTIYF. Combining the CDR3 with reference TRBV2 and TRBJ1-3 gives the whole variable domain EPEVTQTPSHQVTQMGQEVILRCVPISNHLYFYWYRQILGQKVEFLVSFYNNEISEKSEIFDDQFSVERPDGSNFTLKIRSTKLEDSAMYFCASSARDTASSGNTIYFGEGSWLTVV.

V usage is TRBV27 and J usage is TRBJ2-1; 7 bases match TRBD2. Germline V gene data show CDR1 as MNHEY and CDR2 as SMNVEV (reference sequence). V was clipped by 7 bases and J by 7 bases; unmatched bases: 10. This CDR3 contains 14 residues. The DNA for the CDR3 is TGTGCCAGCAAGGTGGGGGGGATAAATAATGAGCAGTTCTTC. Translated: CASKVGGINNEQFF.

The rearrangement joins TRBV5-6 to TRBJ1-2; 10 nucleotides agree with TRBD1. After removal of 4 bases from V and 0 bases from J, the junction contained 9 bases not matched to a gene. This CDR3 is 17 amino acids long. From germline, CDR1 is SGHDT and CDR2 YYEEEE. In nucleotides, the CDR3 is TGTGCCAGCAGCGGAGGGACAGGGGAGGTAGCTAACTATGGCTACACCTTC. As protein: CASSGGTGEVANYGYTF.

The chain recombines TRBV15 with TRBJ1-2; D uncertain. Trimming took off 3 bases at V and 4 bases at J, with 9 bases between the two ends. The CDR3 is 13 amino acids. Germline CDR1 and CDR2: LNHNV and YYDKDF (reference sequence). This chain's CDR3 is CATSSLRGYGYTF. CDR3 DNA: TGTGCCACCAGCAGTTTACGCGGCTATGGCTACACCTTC.

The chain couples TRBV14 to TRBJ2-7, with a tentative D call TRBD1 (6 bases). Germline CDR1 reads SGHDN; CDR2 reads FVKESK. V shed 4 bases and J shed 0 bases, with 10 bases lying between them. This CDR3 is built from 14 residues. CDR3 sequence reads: CASSRRDNSYEQYF. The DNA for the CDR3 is TGTGCCAGCAGCCGTAGGGACAACTCCTACGAGCAGTACTTC.

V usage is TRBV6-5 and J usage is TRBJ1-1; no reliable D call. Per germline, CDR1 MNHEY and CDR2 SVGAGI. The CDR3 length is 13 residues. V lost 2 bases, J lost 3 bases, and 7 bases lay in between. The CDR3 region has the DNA TGTGCCAGCAGTTACAGGGCGGACACTGAAGCTTTCTTT. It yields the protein CASSYRADTEAFF.

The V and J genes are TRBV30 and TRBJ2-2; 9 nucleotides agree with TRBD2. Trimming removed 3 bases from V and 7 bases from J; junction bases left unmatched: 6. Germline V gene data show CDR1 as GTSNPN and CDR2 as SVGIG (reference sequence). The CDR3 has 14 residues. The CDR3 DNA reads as TGTGCCTGGAGGGGACTAGCCCAGGGCGGGGAGCTGTTTTTT. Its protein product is CAWRGLAQGGELFF.

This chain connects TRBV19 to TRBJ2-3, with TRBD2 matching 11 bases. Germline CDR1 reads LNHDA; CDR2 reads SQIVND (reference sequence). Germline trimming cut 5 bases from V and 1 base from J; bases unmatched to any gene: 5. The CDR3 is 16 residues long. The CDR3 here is CASSEGGLAGTDTQYF. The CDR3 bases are TGTGCCAGTAGTGAGGGGGGACTAGCGGGCACAGATACGCAGTATTTT.

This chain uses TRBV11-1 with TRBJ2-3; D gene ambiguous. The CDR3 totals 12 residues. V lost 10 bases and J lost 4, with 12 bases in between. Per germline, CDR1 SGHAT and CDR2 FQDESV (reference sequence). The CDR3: CATGNGADTQYF. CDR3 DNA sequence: TGTGCCACTGGAAATGGGGCAGATACGCAGTATTTT.

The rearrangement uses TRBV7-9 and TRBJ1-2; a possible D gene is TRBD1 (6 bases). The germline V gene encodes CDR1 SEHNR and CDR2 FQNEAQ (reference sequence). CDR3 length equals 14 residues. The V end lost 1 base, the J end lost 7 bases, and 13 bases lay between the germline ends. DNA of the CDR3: TGTGCCAGCAGCTTAGGGTACAGGGATGGTGGCTACACCTTC. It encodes CASSLGYRDGGYTF.

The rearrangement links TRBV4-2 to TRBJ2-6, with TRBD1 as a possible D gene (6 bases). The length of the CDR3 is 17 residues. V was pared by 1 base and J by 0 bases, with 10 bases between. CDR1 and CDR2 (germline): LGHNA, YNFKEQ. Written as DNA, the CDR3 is TGTGCCAGCAGCCAAGGACAGGTTCCCTCTGGGGCCAACGTCCTGACTTTC. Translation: CASSQGQVPSGANVLTF.

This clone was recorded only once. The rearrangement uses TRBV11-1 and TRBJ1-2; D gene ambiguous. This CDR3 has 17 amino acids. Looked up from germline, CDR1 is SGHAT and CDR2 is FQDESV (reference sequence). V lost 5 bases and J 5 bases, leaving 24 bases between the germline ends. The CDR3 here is CASSPSIPGYSGYGYTF. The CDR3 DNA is TGTGCCAGCAGCCCATCGATCCCGGGCTACTCTGGTTATGGCTACACCTTC.

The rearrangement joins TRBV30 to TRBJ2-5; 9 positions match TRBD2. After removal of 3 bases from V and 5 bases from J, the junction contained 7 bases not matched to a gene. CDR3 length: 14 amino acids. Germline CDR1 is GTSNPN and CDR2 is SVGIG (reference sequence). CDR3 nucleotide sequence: TGTGCCTGGAGCAATACCGGGACTAGCGAGACCCAGTACTTC. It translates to CAWSNTGTSETQYF.